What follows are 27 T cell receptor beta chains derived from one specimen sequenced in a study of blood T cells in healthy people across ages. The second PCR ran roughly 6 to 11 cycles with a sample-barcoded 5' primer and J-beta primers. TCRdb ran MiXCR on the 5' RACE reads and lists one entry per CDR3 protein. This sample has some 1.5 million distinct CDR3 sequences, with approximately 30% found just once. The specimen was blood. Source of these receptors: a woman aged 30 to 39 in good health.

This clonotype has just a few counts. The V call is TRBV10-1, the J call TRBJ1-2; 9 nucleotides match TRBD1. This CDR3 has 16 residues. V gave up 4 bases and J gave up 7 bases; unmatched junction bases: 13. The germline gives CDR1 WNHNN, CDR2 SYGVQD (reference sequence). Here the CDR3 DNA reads TGCGCCAGCAGTGCATCCCCGGGACAGGGAGCCGGTGGCTACACCTTC. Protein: CASSASPGQGAGGYTF.

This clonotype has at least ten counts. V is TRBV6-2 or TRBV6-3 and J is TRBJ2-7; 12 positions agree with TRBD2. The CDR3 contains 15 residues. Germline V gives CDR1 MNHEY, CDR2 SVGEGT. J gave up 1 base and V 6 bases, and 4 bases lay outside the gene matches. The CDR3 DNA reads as TGTGCCAGCAGCTACGGACTAGCGGGGTCCTACGAGCAGTACTTC. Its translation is CASSYGLAGSYEQYF.

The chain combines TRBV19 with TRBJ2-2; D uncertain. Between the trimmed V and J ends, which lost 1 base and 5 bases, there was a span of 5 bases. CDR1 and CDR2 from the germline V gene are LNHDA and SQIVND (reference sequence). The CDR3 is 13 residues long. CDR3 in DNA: TGTGCCAGTAGTATAGTACGGACCGGGGAGCTGTTTTTT. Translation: CASSIVRTGELFF. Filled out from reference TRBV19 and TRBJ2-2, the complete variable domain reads DGGITQSPKYLFRKEGQNVTLSCEQNLNHDAMYWYRQDPGQGLRLIYYSQIVNDFQKGDIAEGYSVSREKKESFPLTVTSAQKNPTAFYLCASSIVRTGELFFGEGSRLTVL.

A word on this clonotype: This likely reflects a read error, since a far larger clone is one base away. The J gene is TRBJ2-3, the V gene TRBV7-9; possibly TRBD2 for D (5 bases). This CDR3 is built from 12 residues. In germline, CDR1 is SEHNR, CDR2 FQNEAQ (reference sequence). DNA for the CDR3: TGTGCCAGCAGCTTAGTGGGAGATTCGCAGTATTTT. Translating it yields CASSLVGDSQYF.

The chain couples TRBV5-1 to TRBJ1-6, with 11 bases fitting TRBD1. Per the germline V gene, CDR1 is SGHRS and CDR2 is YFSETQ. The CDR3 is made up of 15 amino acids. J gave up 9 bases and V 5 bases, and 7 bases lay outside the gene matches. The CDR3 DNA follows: TGCGCCAGCAGTCAGACCGGGACAGGGGGTTCACCCCTCCACTTT. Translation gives CASSQTGTGGSPLHF.

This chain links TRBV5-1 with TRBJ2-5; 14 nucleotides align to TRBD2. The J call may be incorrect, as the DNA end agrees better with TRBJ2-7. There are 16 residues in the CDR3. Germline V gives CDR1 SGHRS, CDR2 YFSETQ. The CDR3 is CASSLDGTSGSYEQYF. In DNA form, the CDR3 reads TGCGCCAGCAGCTTGGACGGGACTAGCGGGAGCTACGAGCAGTACTTC.

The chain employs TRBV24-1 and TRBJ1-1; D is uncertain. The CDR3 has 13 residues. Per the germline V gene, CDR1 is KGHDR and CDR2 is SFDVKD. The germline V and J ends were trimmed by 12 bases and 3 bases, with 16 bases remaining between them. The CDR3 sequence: CAGYANRDTEAFF. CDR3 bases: TGTGCCGGGTACGCCAACCGGGACACTGAAGCTTTCTTT.

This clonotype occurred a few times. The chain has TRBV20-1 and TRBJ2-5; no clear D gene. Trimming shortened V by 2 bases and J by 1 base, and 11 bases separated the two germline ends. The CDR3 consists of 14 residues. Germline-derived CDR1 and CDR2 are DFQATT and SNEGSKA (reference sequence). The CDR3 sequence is CSARSHRAQETQYF. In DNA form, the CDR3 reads TGCAGTGCTAGATCCCATAGGGCCCAAGAGACCCAGTACTTC.

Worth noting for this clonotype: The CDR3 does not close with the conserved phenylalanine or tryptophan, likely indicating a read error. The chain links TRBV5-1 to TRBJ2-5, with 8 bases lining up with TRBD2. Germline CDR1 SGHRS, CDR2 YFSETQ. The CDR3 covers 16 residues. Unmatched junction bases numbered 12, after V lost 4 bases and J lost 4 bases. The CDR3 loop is CASSPGLALPAETQYN. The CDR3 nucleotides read TGCGCCAGCAGCCCTGGACTAGCCCTACCTGCAGAGACCCAGTACAAC.

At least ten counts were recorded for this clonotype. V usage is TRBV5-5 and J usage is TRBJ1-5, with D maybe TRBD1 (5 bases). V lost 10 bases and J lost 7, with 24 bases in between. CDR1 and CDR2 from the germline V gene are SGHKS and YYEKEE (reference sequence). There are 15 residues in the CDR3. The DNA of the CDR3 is TGTGCCCCCCGAATAGGGCAGGGAAAGAAACAGCCCCAGCATTTT. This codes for CAPRIGQGKKQPQHF.

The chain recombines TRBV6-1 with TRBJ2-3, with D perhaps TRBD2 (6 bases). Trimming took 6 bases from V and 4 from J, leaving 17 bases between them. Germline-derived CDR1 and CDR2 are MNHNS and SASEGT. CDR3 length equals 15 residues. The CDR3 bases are TGTGCCAGCAGGGACACTCGGGGGTTGGCAGATACGCAGTATTTT. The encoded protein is CASRDTRGLADTQYF.

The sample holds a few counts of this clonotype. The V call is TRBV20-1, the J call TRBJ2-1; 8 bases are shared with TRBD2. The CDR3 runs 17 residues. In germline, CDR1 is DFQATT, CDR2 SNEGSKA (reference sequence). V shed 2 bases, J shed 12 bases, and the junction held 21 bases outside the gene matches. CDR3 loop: CSARSGAGTSLTLPQFF. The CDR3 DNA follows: TGCAGTGCTAGATCTGGGGCCGGGACTAGTCTAACTCTTCCGCAGTTCTTC.

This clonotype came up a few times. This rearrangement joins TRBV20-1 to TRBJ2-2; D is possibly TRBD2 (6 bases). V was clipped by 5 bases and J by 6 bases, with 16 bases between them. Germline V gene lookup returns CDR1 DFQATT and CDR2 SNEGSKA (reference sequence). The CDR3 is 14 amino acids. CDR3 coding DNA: TGCAGTGCTGGTCATGCGGGGACCGCCGGGGAGCTGTTTTTT. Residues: CSAGHAGTAGELFF.

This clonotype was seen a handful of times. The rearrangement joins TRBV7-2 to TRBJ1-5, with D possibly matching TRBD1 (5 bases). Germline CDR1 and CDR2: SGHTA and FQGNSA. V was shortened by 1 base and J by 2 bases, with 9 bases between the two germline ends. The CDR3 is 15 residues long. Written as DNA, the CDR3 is TGTGCCAGCAGCTTAGACCCAGGGCGCAATCAGCCCCAGCATTTT. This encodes CASSLDPGRNQPQHF.

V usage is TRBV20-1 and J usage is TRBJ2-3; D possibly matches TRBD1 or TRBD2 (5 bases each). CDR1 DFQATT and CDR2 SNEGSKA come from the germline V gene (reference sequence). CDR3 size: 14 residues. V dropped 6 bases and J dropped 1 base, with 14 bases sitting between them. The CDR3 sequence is CSARGRSGTDTQYF. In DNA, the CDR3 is TGCAGTGCCCGGGGACGGAGTGGCACAGATACGCAGTATTTT.

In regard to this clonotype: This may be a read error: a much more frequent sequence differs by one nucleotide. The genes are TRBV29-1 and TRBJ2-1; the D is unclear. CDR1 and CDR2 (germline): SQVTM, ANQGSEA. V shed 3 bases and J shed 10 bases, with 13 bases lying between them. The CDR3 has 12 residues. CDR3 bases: TGCAGCGTTGAGGACGTCCTTTACGAGCAGTTCTTC. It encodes CSVEDVLYEQFF.

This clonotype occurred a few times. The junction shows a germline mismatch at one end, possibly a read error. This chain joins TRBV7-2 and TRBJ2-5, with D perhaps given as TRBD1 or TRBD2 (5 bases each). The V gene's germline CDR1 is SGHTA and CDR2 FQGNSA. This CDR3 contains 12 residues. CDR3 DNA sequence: TGTGCCTGCAGCTTAGAGAGGGGCACCCAGTACTTC. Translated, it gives CACSLERGTQYF.

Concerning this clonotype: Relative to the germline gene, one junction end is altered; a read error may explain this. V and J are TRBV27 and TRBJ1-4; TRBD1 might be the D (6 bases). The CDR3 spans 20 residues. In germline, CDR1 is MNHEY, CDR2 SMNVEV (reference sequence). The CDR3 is CASRRGSDSGPKSTNDKLFF. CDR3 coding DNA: TGTGCCAGCAGGAGGGGGTCGGACAGCGGCCCGAAATCAACTAATGACAAACTGTTTTTT.

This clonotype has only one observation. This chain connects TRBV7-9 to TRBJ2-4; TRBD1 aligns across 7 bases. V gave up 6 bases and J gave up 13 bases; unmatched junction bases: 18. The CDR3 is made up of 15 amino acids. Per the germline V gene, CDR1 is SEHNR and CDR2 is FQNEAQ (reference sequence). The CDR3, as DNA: TGTGCCAGCAGTCCCCGGGACAGTGTGATGGTGGAGCAGTACTTC. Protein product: CASSPRDSVMVEQYF. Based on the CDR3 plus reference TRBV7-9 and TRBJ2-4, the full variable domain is DTGVSQNPRHKITKRGQNVTFRCDPISEHNRLYWYRQTLGQGPEFLTYFQNEAQLEKSRLLSDRFSAERPKGSFSTLEIQRTEQGDSAMYLCASSPRDSVMVEQYFGAGTRLSVL.

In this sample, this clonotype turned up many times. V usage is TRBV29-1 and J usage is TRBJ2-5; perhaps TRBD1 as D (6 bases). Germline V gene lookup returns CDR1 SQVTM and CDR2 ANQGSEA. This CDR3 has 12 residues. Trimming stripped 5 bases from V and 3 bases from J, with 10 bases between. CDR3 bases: TGCAGCGTTCTGGGACAAAAAGAGACCCAGTACTTC. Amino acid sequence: CSVLGQKETQYF.

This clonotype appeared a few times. The CDR3 nucleotides read TGTGCCAGCAGTTCACAGGGCAATAGCAATCAGCCCCAGCATTTT. This translates into CASSSQGNSNQPQHF. The chain recombines TRBV12-3 or TRBV12-4 with TRBJ1-5; D is perhaps TRBD1 (6 bases). V was clipped by 4 bases and J by 0 bases, with 10 bases between them. This CDR3 spans 15 amino acids.

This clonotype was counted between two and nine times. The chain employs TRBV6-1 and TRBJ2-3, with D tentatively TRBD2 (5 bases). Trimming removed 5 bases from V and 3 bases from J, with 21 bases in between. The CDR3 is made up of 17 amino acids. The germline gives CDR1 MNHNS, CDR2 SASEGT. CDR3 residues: CASSPRGSVPETDTQYF. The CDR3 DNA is TGTGCCAGCAGTCCGCGCGGGTCAGTCCCGGAGACAGATACGCAGTATTTT.

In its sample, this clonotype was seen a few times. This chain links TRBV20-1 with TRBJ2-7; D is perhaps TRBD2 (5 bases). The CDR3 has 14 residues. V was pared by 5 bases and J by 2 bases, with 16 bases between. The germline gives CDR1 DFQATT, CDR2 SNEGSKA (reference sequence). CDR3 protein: CSALADGGAYEQYF. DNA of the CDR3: TGCAGTGCTTTGGCGGACGGAGGTGCCTACGAGCAGTACTTC.

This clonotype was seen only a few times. The CDR3 nucleotides are TGTGCCAGCAGCCCCCGTGGAGACAGGGTCAACACCGGGGAGCTGTTTTTT. Translation gives CASSPRGDRVNTGELFF. This chain uses TRBV7-3 with TRBJ2-2; 7 nucleotides line up with TRBD1. The germline CDR1 and CDR2 sequences are SGHTA and FQGTGA. This CDR3 has 17 residues. With 5 bases clipped from V and 2 bases from J, the junction kept 11 bases outside the gene matches.

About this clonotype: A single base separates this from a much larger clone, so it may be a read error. DNA of the CDR3: TGTGTCAGCTCTCCGTCGGGACGAGAGCAGTTCTTC. Translated, it gives CVSSPSGREQFF. V and J are TRBV2 and TRBJ2-1; D possibly matches TRBD1 or TRBD2 (5 bases each). The CDR3 has 12 amino acids. The germline gives CDR1 SNHLY, CDR2 FYNNEI.

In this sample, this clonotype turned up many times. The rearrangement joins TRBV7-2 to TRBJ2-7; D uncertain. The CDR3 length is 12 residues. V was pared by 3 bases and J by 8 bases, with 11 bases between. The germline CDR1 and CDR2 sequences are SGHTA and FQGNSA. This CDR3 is CASSFNLGQQYF. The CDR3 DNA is TGTGCCAGCAGCTTTAACCTAGGGCAGCAGTACTTC.

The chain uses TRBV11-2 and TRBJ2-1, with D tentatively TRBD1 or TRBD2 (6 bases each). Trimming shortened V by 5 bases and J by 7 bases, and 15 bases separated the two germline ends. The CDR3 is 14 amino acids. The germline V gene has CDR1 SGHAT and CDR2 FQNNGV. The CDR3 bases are TGTGCCAGCAGCCCCCCGTGGGGGGCTAATGAGCAGTTCTTC. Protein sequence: CASSPPWGANEQFF.